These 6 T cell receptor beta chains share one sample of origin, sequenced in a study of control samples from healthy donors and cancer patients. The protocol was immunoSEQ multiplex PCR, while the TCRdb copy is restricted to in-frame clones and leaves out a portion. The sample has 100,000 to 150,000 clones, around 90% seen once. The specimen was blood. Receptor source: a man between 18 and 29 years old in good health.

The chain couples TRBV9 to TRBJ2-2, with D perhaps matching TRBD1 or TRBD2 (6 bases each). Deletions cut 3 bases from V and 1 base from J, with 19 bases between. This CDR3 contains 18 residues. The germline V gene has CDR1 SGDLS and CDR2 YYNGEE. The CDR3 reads CASSGRVQGKKNTGELFF. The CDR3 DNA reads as TGTGCCAGCAGCGGGAGGGTACAGGGAAAGAAGAACACCGGGGAGCTGTTTTTT.

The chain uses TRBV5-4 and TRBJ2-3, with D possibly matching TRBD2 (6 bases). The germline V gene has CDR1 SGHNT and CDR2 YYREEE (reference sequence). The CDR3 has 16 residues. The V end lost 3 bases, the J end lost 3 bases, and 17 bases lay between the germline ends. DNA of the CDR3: TGTGCCAGCAGCTCCCGTCTAGCGCTAACGACAGATACGCAGTATTTT. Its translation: CASSSRLALTTDTQYF. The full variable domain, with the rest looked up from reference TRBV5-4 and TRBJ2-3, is ETGVTQSPTHLIKTRGQQVTLRCSSQSGHNTVSWYQQALGQGPQFIFQYYREEENGRGNFPPRFSGLQFPNYSSELNVNALELDDSALYLCASSSRLALTTDTQYFGPGTRLTVL.

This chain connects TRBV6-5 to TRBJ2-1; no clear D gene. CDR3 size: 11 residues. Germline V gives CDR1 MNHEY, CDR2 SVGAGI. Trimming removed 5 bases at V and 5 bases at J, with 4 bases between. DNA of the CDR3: TGTGCCAGCAGTAGAAACAATGAGCAGTTCTTC. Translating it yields CASSRNNEQFF.

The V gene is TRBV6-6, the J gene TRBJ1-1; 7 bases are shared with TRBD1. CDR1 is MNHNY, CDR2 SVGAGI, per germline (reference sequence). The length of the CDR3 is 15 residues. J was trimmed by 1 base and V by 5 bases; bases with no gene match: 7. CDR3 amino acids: CASSARQGKNTEAFF. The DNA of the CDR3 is TGTGCCAGCAGTGCTCGACAGGGTAAGAACACTGAAGCTTTCTTT.

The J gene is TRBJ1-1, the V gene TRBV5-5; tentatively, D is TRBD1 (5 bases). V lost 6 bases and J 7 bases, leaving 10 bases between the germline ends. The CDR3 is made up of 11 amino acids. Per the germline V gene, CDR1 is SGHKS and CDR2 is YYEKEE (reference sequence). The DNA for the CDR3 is TGTGCCAGCACCTGGGGGATTGAAGCTTTCTTT. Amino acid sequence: CASTWGIEAFF.

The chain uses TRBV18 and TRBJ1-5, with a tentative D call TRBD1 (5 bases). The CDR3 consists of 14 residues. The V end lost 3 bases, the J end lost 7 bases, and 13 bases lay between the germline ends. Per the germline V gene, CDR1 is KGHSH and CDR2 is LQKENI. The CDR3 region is CASSPLGDRQPQHF. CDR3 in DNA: TGTGCCAGCTCACCTTTGGGGGATAGACAGCCCCAGCATTTT.